Below, 15 T cell receptor beta chains from the same sample are listed, as sequenced in a study of molecular identifiers for immune sequencing clone quantification. TCRdb re-analysed the PCR reads in MiXCR, keeping a single row per CDR3 protein. The data show about 630,000 distinct CDR3 sequences, around 25% seen once. The sample taken for sequencing was naive CD8+ T cells from blood, with Jurkat cell RNA spiked in. As for subset: FACS-sorted CD8+CD4-CCR7+CD45RA+ naive T cells. These receptors were collected from a human donor in good health. Some libraries in this study had Jurkat cell RNA spiked in.

This clonotype was seen many times. This chain uses TRBV4-3 with TRBJ2-7; 8 positions match TRBD2. The CDR3 is 15 amino acids. The V segment lost 0 bases and the J segment 3 bases; nucleotides outside the gene matches: 4. Per the germline V gene, CDR1 is LGHNA and CDR2 is YSLEER. CDR3 coding DNA: TGCGCCAGCAGCCAAGATCGGGGGACTAGCTACGAGCAGTACTTC. Amino acid sequence: CASSQDRGTSYEQYF.

For this clonotype: A much larger clonotype is one base distant, so this may be a read error. V is TRBV29-1 and J is TRBJ1-2; D remains ambiguous. This CDR3 contains 14 residues. Per the germline V gene, CDR1 is SQVTM and CDR2 is ANQGSEA. Trimming removed 5 bases at V and 5 bases at J, with 18 bases between. The CDR3 nucleotides read TGCAGCGTTAAGTCACAAGGCGGTCATTATGGCTACACCTTC. As protein: CSVKSQGGHYGYTF.

The sample holds a few counts of this clonotype. J is TRBJ2-7 and V is TRBV10-3; a possible D gene is TRBD1 (5 bases). V was trimmed by 3 bases and J by 5 bases, leaving 14 bases between them. The CDR3 consists of 14 residues. CDR1 and CDR2 from the germline V gene are ENHRY and SYGVKD. The CDR3 nucleotides are TGTGCCATCAGTGATTGGGGCGCAACTCACGAGCAGTACTTC. This encodes CAISDWGATHEQYF.

This clonotype was counted only a few times. V is TRBV6-2 or TRBV6-3 and J is TRBJ2-7; 7 bases agree with TRBD1. Trimming at V came to 4 bases and at J to 0 bases, leaving 27 bases not matched to a gene. The CDR3 extends over 22 amino acids. CDR1 is MNHEY, CDR2 SVGEGT, per germline. This CDR3 reads CASSSGPLIRDSYNPSSYEQYF. CDR3 DNA: TGTGCCAGCAGTTCGGGCCCTCTGATCCGGGACAGCTACAACCCGAGCTCCTACGAGCAGTACTTC.

This chain links TRBV18 with TRBJ1-3, with 10 bases that match TRBD1. Germline CDR1 is KGHSH and CDR2 is LQKENI. The trim removed 3 bases at V and 3 bases at J, leaving 8 bases unmatched. This CDR3 region has 17 residues. This CDR3 reads CASSPSPGQGFGNTIYF. CDR3 sequence (DNA): TGTGCCAGCTCACCGTCCCCGGGACAGGGGTTTGGAAACACCATATATTTT.

Details on this clonotype: A much larger clone differs from this one at a single base, so this may be a read error. The V call is TRBV28, the J call TRBJ2-5, with 9 bases lining up with TRBD1. The CDR3 has 14 residues. Germline loops: CDR1 MDHEN, CDR2 SYDVKM. The CDR3 DNA reads TGTGCCAGCAGGGCTCGGACAGGGGCAGAGACCCAGCACTTC. Its protein product is CASRARTGAETQHF. Full variable domain (rest looked up from reference TRBV28 and TRBJ2-5): DVKVTQSSRYLVKRTGEKVFLECVQDMDHENMFWYRQDPGLGLRLIYFSYDVKMKEKGDIPEGYSVSREKKERFSLILESASTNQTSMYLCASRARTGAETQHFGPGTRLLVL.

This clonotype was observed a few times. CDR3 loop: CASSLPSGSGADTQYF. Written as DNA, the CDR3 is TGTGCCAGCTCACTCCCTAGCGGGAGCGGGGCAGATACGCAGTATTTT. The genes are TRBV18 and TRBJ2-3; 10 nucleotides line up with TRBD2. With 4 bases clipped from V and 4 bases from J, the junction kept 8 bases outside the gene matches. Germline V gene data show CDR1 as KGHSH and CDR2 as LQKENI. The CDR3 totals 16 residues.

This clonotype was seen many times. The V and J genes are TRBV2 and TRBJ2-3, with D possibly being TRBD2 (5 bases). The CDR3 runs to 13 residues. Trimming cost V 7 bases and J 2 bases, with 10 bases left between them. The germline V gene encodes CDR1 SNHLY and CDR2 FYNNEI. Written as DNA, the CDR3 is TGTGCCAGCAACGGACTCCACACAGATACGCAGTATTTT. Translated: CASNGLHTDTQYF.

This clonotype was counted a few times. V and J are TRBV5-4 and TRBJ2-7; D remains ambiguous. Germline V gives CDR1 SGHNT, CDR2 YYREEE (reference sequence). Trimming removed 4 bases at V and 0 bases at J, with 14 bases between. This CDR3 has 15 residues. The CDR3 spells CASSGIGSYSYEQYF. The CDR3 bases are TGTGCCAGCAGCGGGATAGGCAGTTACTCCTACGAGCAGTACTTC.

The table lists this clonotype with many counts. The rearrangement uses TRBV6-5 and TRBJ1-1, with 8 bases fitting TRBD1. Losses at the gene ends were 0 bases for V and 5 bases for J; bases not matched to a gene: 5. The germline V gene encodes CDR1 MNHEY and CDR2 SVGAGI. This CDR3 contains 15 residues. As DNA, the CDR3 is TGTGCCAGCAGTTACTCCGCGACAGGGGATACTGAAGCTTTCTTT. Protein product: CASSYSATGDTEAFF.

This CDR3 reads CAWMFGWGTGQEEQYF. CDR3 nucleotides: TGTGCCTGGATGTTCGGGTGGGGGACAGGGCAGGAAGAGCAGTACTTC. J is TRBJ2-7 and V is TRBV30; 9 nucleotides line up with TRBD1. This CDR3 has 16 amino acids. Per the germline V gene, CDR1 is GTSNPN and CDR2 is SVGIG (reference sequence). V shed 4 bases and J 7 bases; nucleotides not matched to a gene: 17. Looking up the rest from reference TRBV30 and TRBJ2-7 gives the full variable domain: SQTIHQWPATLVQPVGSPLSLECTVEGTSNPNLYWYRQAAGRGLQLLFYSVGIGQISSEVPQNLSASRPQDRQFILSSKKLLLSDSGFYLCAWMFGWGTGQEEQYFGPGTRLTVT.

Of note for this clonotype: Given a much more abundant clone one base away, this may be a read error. This CDR3 is CASSTGETAKNIQHF. CDR3 bases: TGTGCCAGTAGTACCGGAGAGACAGCCAAAAACATTCAGCACTTC. This chain connects TRBV19 to TRBJ2-4; tentative D call: TRBD1 (5 bases). Germline V gives CDR1 LNHDA, CDR2 SQIVND (reference sequence). The CDR3 length is 15 residues. Based on the CDR3 plus reference TRBV19 and TRBJ2-4, the full variable domain is DGGITQSPKYLFRKEGQNVTLSCEQNLNHDAMYWYRQDPGQGLRLIYYSQIVNDFQKGDIAEGYSVSREKKESFPLTVTSAQKNPTAFYLCASSTGETAKNIQHFGAGTRLSVL.

The table lists this clonotype with a few counts. This chain connects TRBV27 to TRBJ2-2; 8 bases are a match to TRBD1. Trimming cost V 3 bases and J 1 base; bases outside gene matches: 4. The germline gives CDR1 MNHEY, CDR2 SMNVEV (reference sequence). The CDR3 runs to 16 residues. This CDR3 is CASSLGRGLNTGELFF. The DNA for the CDR3 is TGTGCCAGCAGTTTGGGCAGGGGGCTGAACACCGGGGAGCTGTTTTTT.

With regard to this clonotype: This CDR3 is missing its conserved last phenylalanine or tryptophan, likely due to a read error. V and J are TRBV11-2 and TRBJ2-4; D remains unclear. Germline V lookup: CDR1 SGHAT, CDR2 FQNNGV. Trimming removed 0 bases from V and 0 bases from J, with 12 bases in between. This CDR3 region has 17 residues. The CDR3 region has the DNA TGTGCCAGCAGCTTAGACTGGCTGACGGTAGCCAAAAACATTCAGTACTCC. It is translated as CASSLDWLTVAKNIQYS.

Many counts were recorded for this clonotype. The J gene is TRBJ2-5, the V gene TRBV7-2, with 9 nucleotides matching TRBD1. V shed 4 bases, J shed 2 bases, and the junction held 2 bases outside the gene matches. Germline V CDR1 and CDR2: SGHTA, FQGNSA. This CDR3 spans 14 amino acids. The CDR3 spells CASSWTGEQETQYF. The CDR3 DNA sequence: TGTGCCAGCAGCTGGACAGGGGAACAAGAGACCCAGTACTTC.